Sequencing of this T cell receptor (beta chain) was carried out in a study of T-cell memory formation after mild COVID-19. Study conclusions and caveats: Day 15 to 85 contracting clones showed balanced CD4/CD8; day 15 to 37 expanders favored CD4+. Mainly in CM and EM were contracting CD4+ clones; CD8+ were in EMRA.

There are a few counts of this clonotype. The antigen is undetermined. Constant-segment primers were used for 5'RACE, and the resulting TCR alpha and TCR beta cDNA libraries carried sample barcodes and UMIs. TCRdb ran MiXCR on the 5' RACE reads and lists one entry per CDR3 protein. This repertoire shows roughly 200,000 distinct CDR3 sequences, approximately 20% found once; its top ten account for 2.4%. V dropped 3 bases and J dropped 8; count of bases not matched to a gene: 7. The germline gives CDR1 SGHTA, CDR2 FQGNSA. This CDR3 comprises 15 residues. The receptor's source is an adult woman who had mild COVID-19 (a few samples of this study predate the infection). Cell type and time point are not known. The chain links TRBV7-2 to TRBJ1-1; the match to TRBD1 covers 12 bases. The specimen sequenced was PBMCs or a T cell subset sorted from them (not recorded which). CDR3: CASSLSGTGGPEAFF. CDR3 nucleotide sequence: TGTGCCAGCAGCTTGTCCGGGACAGGGGGCCCAGAAGCTTTCTTT.